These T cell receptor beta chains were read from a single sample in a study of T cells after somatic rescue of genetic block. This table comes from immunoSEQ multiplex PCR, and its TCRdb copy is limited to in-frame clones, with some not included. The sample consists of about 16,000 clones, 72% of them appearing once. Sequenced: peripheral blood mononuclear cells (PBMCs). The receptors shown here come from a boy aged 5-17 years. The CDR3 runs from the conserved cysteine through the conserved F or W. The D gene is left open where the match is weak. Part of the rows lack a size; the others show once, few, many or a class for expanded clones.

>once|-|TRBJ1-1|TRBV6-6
CASSLQGDTEAFF
TGTGCCAGCAGCCTCCAAGGGGACACTGAAGCTTTCTTT
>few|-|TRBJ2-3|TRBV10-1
CASSESMGGGSEPHTADTQYF
TGCGCCAGCAGTGAGTCGATGGGGGGTGGTTCGGAGCCTCATACGGCAGATACGCAGTATTTT
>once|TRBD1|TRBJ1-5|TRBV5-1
CASSLEGQGHQPQHF
TGCGCCAGCAGCTTGGAGGGACAGGGTCATCAGCCCCAGCATTTT
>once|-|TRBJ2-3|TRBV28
CASSHMGDETDTQYF
TGTGCCAGCAGCCACATGGGGGATGAGACAGATACGCAGTATTTT
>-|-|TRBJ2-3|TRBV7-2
CASSLVQGRTDTQYF
TGTGCCAGCAGCTTAGTACAGGGGAGGACAGATACGCAGTATTTT
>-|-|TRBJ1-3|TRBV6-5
CASSYSYRFSGNTIYF
TGTGCCAGCAGTTACAGCTACAGGTTCTCTGGAAACACCATATATTTT
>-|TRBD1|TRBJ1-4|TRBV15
CATSFGTGFNEKLFF
TGTGCCACCAGCTTTGGGACAGGGTTTAATGAAAAACTGTTTTTT
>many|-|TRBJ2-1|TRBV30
CAWNAGTTGEQFF
TGTGCCTGGAACGCGGGGACCACCGGTGAGCAGTTCTTC
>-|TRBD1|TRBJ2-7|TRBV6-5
CASSYWDRVSYEQYF
TGTGCCAGCAGTTACTGGGACAGGGTCTCCTACGAGCAGTACTTC
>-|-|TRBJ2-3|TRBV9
CASSYWLESRTDTQYF
TGTGCCAGCAGTTACTGGCTAGAGAGCCGCACAGATACGCAGTATTTT
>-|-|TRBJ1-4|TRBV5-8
CASSLGGEEKLFF
TGTGCCAGCAGCTTAGGAGGGGAGGAAAAACTGTTTTTT
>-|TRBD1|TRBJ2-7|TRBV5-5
CASSFRQGRGSYEQYF
TGTGCCAGCAGCTTTCGACAGGGGAGAGGATCCTACGAGCAGTACTTC
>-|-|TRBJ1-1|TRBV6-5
CASGWALSGTEAFF
TGTGCCAGCGGTTGGGCCTTATCCGGCACTGAAGCTTTCTTT
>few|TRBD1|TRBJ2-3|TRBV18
CASRDRGTDTQYF
TGTGCCAGCAGAGACAGGGGGACAGATACGCAGTATTTT
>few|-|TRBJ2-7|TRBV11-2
CASSQIRSLRGEQYF
TGTGCCAGCAGCCAGATACGGAGTCTAAGGGGGGAGCAGTACTTC
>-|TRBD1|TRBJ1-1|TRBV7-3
CASSLTGRTEAFF
TGTGCCAGCAGCTTGACAGGGAGGACTGAAGCTTTCTTT
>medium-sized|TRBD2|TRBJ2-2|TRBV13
CASSPLAGRDTGELFF
TGTGCCAGCAGCCCTTTAGCGGGACGCGACACCGGGGAGCTGTTTTTT
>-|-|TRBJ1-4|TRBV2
CASRDSTNEKLFF
TGTGCCAGCAGGGACAGCACGAATGAAAAACTGTTTTTT
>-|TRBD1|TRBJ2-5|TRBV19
CASSRGQGETQYF
TGTGCCAGCAGCAGGGGGCAGGGAGAGACCCAGTACTTC
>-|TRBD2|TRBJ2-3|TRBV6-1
CASTREGLGAQYF
TGTGCCAGCACGCGGGAGGGGCTAGGGGCGCAGTATTTT
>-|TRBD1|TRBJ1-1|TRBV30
CAWMDRAEAFF
TGTGCCTGGATGGACAGGGCTGAAGCTTTCTTT
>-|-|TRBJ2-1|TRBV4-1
CASSQYRGDNEQFF
TGCGCCAGCAGCCAATATAGGGGGGACAATGAGCAGTTCTTC
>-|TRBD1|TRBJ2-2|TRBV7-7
CASSRDRGAGELFF
TGTGCCAGCAGCCGGGACAGGGGAGCCGGGGAGCTGTTTTTT
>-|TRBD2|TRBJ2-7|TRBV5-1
CASSPLGGNDYEQYF
TGCGCCAGCAGCCCCCTGGGAGGGAACGACTACGAGCAGTACTTC
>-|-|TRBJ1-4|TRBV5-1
CASSLNVGGEKLFF
TGCGCCAGCAGCTTGAATGTAGGTGGTGAAAAACTGTTTTTT
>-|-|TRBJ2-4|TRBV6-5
CASSPAGQSKNIQYF
TGTGCCAGCAGTCCCGCGGGACAGTCCAAAAACATTCAGTACTTC
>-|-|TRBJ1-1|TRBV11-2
CASSEPYYHTEAFF
TGTGCCAGCAGCGAGCCCTATTACCACACTGAAGCTTTCTTT
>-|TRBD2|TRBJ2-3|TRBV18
CASSTGLAGSDTQYF
TGTGCCAGCTCAACCGGACTAGCGGGATCGGATACGCAGTATTTT
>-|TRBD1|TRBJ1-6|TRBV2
CASHPGTGLYSPLHF
TGTGCCAGCCATCCGGGGACAGGGCTTTATTCACCCCTCCACTTT
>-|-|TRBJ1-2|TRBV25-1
CASSDRVYGYTF
TGTGCCAGCAGTGACAGGGTGTATGGCTACACCTTC
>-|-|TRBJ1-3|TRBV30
CAWQGLYSGNTIYF
TGTGCCTGGCAGGGACTATACTCTGGAAACACCATATATTTT
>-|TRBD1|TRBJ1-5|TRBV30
CAWSTPTGNQPQHF
TGTGCCTGGAGTACACCGACAGGGAACCAGCCCCAGCATTTT
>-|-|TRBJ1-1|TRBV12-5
CASGFPGRPANTEAFF
TGTGCTAGTGGTTTCCCGGGACGGCCTGCGAACACTGAAGCTTTCTTT
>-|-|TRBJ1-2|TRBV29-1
CSVDGARTAF
TGCAGCGTTGACGGTGCTCGGACAGCCTTC
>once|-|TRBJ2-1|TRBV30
CAWSVKRYNEQFF
TGTGCCTGGAGTGTTAAACGCTACAATGAGCAGTTCTTC
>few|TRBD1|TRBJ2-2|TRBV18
CASSPGTGVHGELFF
TGTGCCAGCTCACCAGGGACAGGGGTGCACGGGGAGCTGTTTTTT
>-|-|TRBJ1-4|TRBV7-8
CASSPQDRPKTVKLFF
TGTGCCAGCAGTCCGCAGGACAGACCGAAGACGGTAAAACTGTTTTTT
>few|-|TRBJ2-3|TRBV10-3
CAISSGPEGADTQYF
TGTGCCATCAGCTCCGGTCCAGAGGGAGCAGATACGCAGTATTTT
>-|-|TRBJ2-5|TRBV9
CASSPGTSGVQETQYF
TGTGCCAGCAGCCCCGGGACTTCGGGGGTCCAAGAGACCCAGTACTTC
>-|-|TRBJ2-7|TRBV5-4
CASSLARANEQYF
TGTGCCAGCAGCTTGGCCAGGGCCAACGAGCAGTACTTC
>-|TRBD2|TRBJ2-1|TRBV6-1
CASSEALAGGRHEQFF
TGTGCCAGCAGTGAAGCATTGGCGGGGGGTCGGCATGAGCAGTTCTTC